The 11 T cell receptor beta chains reported below all come from one sample, sequenced in a study of PD-1 blockade in classical Hodgkin lymphoma. Following autologous stem cell transplantation, relapse occurred in every patient, and exposure to brentuximab vedotin varied. TCRdb's table, derived via immunoSEQ multiplex PCR, lists solely in-frame clones and lacks some. This sample has some 84,000 clones, with around 86% found just once. This specimen was peripheral blood mononuclear cells (PBMCs), taken at baseline. The receptors originated from a human donor with classical Hodgkin lymphoma.

V usage is TRBV1 and J usage is TRBJ1-5; the D call of TRBD1 is as the table states it, not checked on the DNA. TRBV1 has pseudogene status. This CDR3 region has 17 residues. CDR3 loop: CTSSQVRGGWGNQPQHF. CDR3 coding DNA: TGCACCAGCAGCCAAGTGCGAGGGGGCTGGGGCAATCAGCCCCAGCATTTT.

This chain links TRBV11-2 with TRBJ2-6, with D possibly called TRBD1 or TRBD2 (5 bases each). Trimming pared 3 bases from V and 0 bases from J, leaving 12 bases between. From germline, CDR1 is SGHAT and CDR2 FQNNGV. The CDR3 spans 17 residues. The CDR3: CASSLPRDPSGANVLTF. The CDR3 bases are TGTGCCAGCAGCTTGCCCAGGGACCCCTCTGGGGCCAACGTCCTGACTTTC.

The chain uses TRBV30 and TRBJ2-7, with D perhaps matching TRBD1 or TRBD2 (5 bases each). This CDR3 has 11 amino acids. Germline CDR1 is GTSNPN and CDR2 is SVGIG (reference sequence). The germline V and J ends were trimmed by 4 bases and 4 bases, with 8 bases remaining between them. For the CDR3, the DNA is TGTGCCTGGAATGGGGGATACGAGCAGTACTTC. Amino acids: CAWNGGYEQYF.

The chain links TRBV2 to TRBJ1-3; D ambiguous. V was pared by 3 bases and J by 2 bases, with 8 bases between. This CDR3 spans 14 amino acids. The V gene's germline CDR1 is SNHLY and CDR2 FYNNEI. Written as DNA, the CDR3 is TGTGCCAGCAGTGATCCCCCGGCTGGAAACACCATATATTTT. Translation: CASSDPPAGNTIYF.

The chain uses TRBV6-5 and TRBJ2-7; 9 bases are shared with TRBD1. V shed 2 bases and J 6 bases; nucleotides not matched to a gene: 11. Germline V gene lookup returns CDR1 MNHEY and CDR2 SVGAGI. This CDR3 comprises 16 residues. In DNA, the CDR3 is TGTGCCAGCAGTTACAATGCACAGGGGGCGCGACGCGAGCAGTACTTC. Translating gives CASSYNAQGARREQYF.

The chain carries TRBV14 and TRBJ1-2; D is possibly TRBD1 (5 bases). Germline loops: CDR1 SGHDN, CDR2 FVKESK. This CDR3 has 15 amino acids. Trimming removed 5 bases from V and 8 bases from J, with 21 bases in between. Here the CDR3 DNA reads TGTGCCAGCAGCACCTCGGGAGGGGCGCCGGGAGGCTACACCTTC. It encodes CASSTSGGAPGGYTF.

This chain uses TRBV7-6 with TRBJ1-2; D is ambiguous. This CDR3 spans 13 amino acids. Germline CDR1 SGHVS, CDR2 FNYEAQ. V lost 5 bases and J 7 bases, leaving 14 bases between the germline ends. CDR3 protein: CASSRRPGVGYTF. The DNA for the CDR3 is TGTGCCAGCAGCCGACGTCCTGGCGTTGGCTACACCTTC. The whole variable domain, remainder taken from reference TRBV7-6 and TRBJ1-2, is GAGVSQSPRYKVTKRGQDVALRCDPISGHVSLYWYRQALGQGPEFLTYFNYEAQQDKSGLPNDRFSAERPEGSISTLTIQRTEQRDSAMYRCASSRRPGVGYTFGSGTRLTVV.

This clone was seen only a few times. The chain links TRBV4-1 to TRBJ1-4; D gene uncertain. The CDR3 sequence is 13 residues long. With 1 base removed from V and 4 bases from J, the gap between germline ends came to 4 bases. Germline V CDR1 and CDR2: MGHRA, YSYEKL. As DNA, the CDR3 is TGCGCCAGCAGCCAAGGGGGTAATGAAAAACTGTTTTTT. As protein: CASSQGGNEKLFF.

The J gene is TRBJ2-7, the V gene TRBV7-9; D call uncertain. The V end was cut by 5 bases, the J end by 0 bases, with 14 bases between. This CDR3 contains 15 residues. Germline V gives CDR1 SEHNR, CDR2 FQNEAQ (reference sequence). CDR3 DNA sequence: TGTGCCAGCAGCCCCCGCGTTGGCTTCTCCTACGAGCAGTACTTC. The encoded protein is CASSPRVGFSYEQYF.

This clone was seen only a few times. The gene calls are TRBV10-3 and TRBJ1-5, with 9 bases matching TRBD1. There are 15 residues in the CDR3. V trimming: 3 bases; J trimming: 3 bases; junction bases outside the gene matches: 3. Germline lookup yields CDR1 ENHRY and CDR2 SYGVKD. DNA for the CDR3: TGTGCCATCAGTGAAGGGACAGGGACCAATCAGCCCCAGCATTTT. It encodes CAISEGTGTNQPQHF.

This chain uses TRBV7-9 with TRBJ1-5; D ambiguous. V was clipped by 5 bases and J by 4 bases, with 9 bases between them. The CDR3 extends over 13 amino acids. Germline assignment: CDR1 SEHNR and CDR2 FQNEAQ (reference sequence). The CDR3 loop is CASSTDGNQPQHF. The CDR3 bases are TGTGCCAGCAGCACGGACGGTAATCAGCCCCAGCATTTT. Full variable domain (rest looked up from reference TRBV7-9 and TRBJ1-5): DTGVSQNPRHKITKRGQNVTFRCDPISEHNRLYWYRQTLGQGPEFLTYFQNEAQLEKSRLLSDRFSAERPKGSFSTLEIQRTEQGDSAMYLCASSTDGNQPQHFGDGTRLSIL.